This T cell receptor (beta chain) was captured in a study of T cell responses to AZD1222 COVID-19 vaccine. The CDR3 is 17 residues long. Germline V lookup: CDR1 SGHRS, CDR2 YFSETQ. Germline trimming cut 4 bases from V and 0 bases from J; bases unmatched to any gene: 8. Profiled with immunoSEQ multiplex PCR; TCRdb holds only in-frame clones, not every one. The table records fewer than 140,000 clones, around 90% of them present only once. The TCR comes from an adult who received the AZD1222 COVID-19 vaccine. Sequenced material: peripheral blood, taken 28 days after the second AZD1222 dose. The V and J genes are TRBV5-1 and TRBJ2-7, with TRBD1 identical over 12 bases. DNA of the CDR3: TGCGCCAGCAGCGGTCGGGACAGGGGGCCCAGCTCCTACGAGCAGTACTTC. Translating gives CASSGRDRGPSSYEQYF.